This T cell receptor beta chain originates from a study of Tregs in tolerant kidney transplant recipients. Background on the study: Related graft donors supplied nonmyeloablative bone marrow transplants, and mixed chimerism was transient.

Worth noting for this clone: Its antigen is unidentified.

Study results and limitations: Biological reproducibility was not directly addressed, but technical replication error appeared minimal.

Method: immunoSEQ multiplex PCR; TCRdb's copy keeps in-frame clones and lacks some. Recorded for this sample: under 55,000 clones. The sample consisted of CD4+ T cells from blood, taken before the transplant. This clonotype originated in a human donor who received a combined kidney and bone marrow transplant.

The chain's CDR3 is CAISQTGGDTGELFF. Partial CDR3 DNA: TGTGCCATCAGCCAAACGGGGGGCGACACCGGGGAG. The rearrangement joins TRBV10-3 to TRBJ2-2; tentative D call: TRBD2 (7 bases). The read finishes 3 residues shy of the CDR3 end, and the germline J gene is used to complete it. CDR1 ENHRY and CDR2 SYGVKD come from the germline V gene. The V and J ends lost 6 bases and 3 bases respectively, with 14 bases between them. The CDR3 is made up of 15 amino acids.